This TCR beta chain was profiled in a study of CD8 T cells in ankylosing spondylitis. Points from the study as a whole: Reportedly, disease-linked clones are significantly enriched in ankylosing spondylitis patients' matched synovial fluid. Within ankylosing spondylitis blood, a TCR beta motif made up of eight or nine highly homologous variants appeared to be characteristic.

Molecular-barcoded quantitative 5'-RACE produced these TCR beta libraries. TCRdb redid the calling of the 5' RACE reads with MiXCR, one entry per CDR3 protein. Here the sample spans fewer than 250,000 distinct CDR3 sequences, approximately 30% being singletons. Comment on this clonotype: Its antigen remains unidentified.

The CDR3 loop spans 15 amino acids. V lost 4 bases and J lost 7, with 16 bases in between. The V call is TRBV12-3 or TRBV12-4, the J call TRBJ1-4; weak D call: TRBD1 (6 bases). This clonotype originated in a male donor with ankylosing spondylitis or in good health (not recorded which). The sequenced material came from blood, either unsorted or a sorted T cell fraction (not recorded which). CDR3 loop: CASSSQGLYGEKLFF. The DNA for the CDR3 is TGTGCCAGCAGTTCCCAGGGGCTTTATGGTGAAAAACTGTTTTTT.